This T cell receptor beta chain was sequenced for a study of cytomegalovirus exposure and HLA in healthy donors. Points from the study as a whole: Across donors, sequencing depth was assumed by presence/absence analyses to be roughly uniform. A link between a missense DCLRE1C variant and TCR beta V- and J-gene trimming emerged from a later analysis. Later analysis showed most CMV-associated TCR beta chains appearing HLA-restricted.

This CDR3 is 16 amino acids long. V lost 0 bases to trimming and J lost 0 bases, with 11 bases between them. The germline gives CDR1 LGHNT, CDR2 FRNRAP. About this clone itself: Its antigen is currently unknown.

PCR employed 60 Vbeta and 13 Jbeta primers. Measured with immunoSEQ multiplex PCR; TCRdb has only the in-frame clones, and not every one. This sample has a few hundred thousand clones, with approximately 81% found just once. This chain joins TRBV12-5 and TRBJ1-1; the D is unclear. The sequence came from a woman between 55 and 75 years old in good health and CMV-seropositive. The material sequenced was PBMCs. In DNA form, the CDR3 reads TGTGCTAGTGGTTTGGTACGCAGGAATCTGAACACTGAAGCTTTCTTT. Protein sequence: CASGLVRRNLNTEAFF.